These 5 T cell receptor beta chains share one sample of origin, sequenced in a study of a mutant IDH1 vaccine in newly diagnosed glioma. As for time point: week 35, safety follow-up. The content of each vaccine dose was 300 ug of mutant IDH1 20-mer peptide, and topical imiquimod accompanied it. These TCRs are of unknown antigen specificity. TCRdb's copy holds only in-frame clones and misses some; the assay was immunoSEQ multiplex PCR. The sample has tens of thousands of clones; under 90% are singletons. Here the sequenced sample was PBMCs, taken from a glioma patient whose treatment included an IDH1 peptide vaccine. The source is a woman aged 40 to 50 with glioma. Some clones in this sample may be carry-over from other donors' samples.

The chain is built from TRBV7-2 and TRBJ2-3, with a possible D match to TRBD2 (6 bases). Germline assignment: CDR1 SGHTA and CDR2 FQGNSA. Between the trimmed V and J ends, which lost 7 bases and 0 bases, there was a span of 11 bases. The CDR3 covers 14 residues. The CDR3 DNA follows: TGTGCCAGCAAGCAGCGGGTTAGCACAGATACGCAGTATTTT. Encoded protein: CASKQRVSTDTQYF.

The DNA for the CDR3 is TGTGCCAGCGGATTAGAGGGGGGGTCCTACAATGAGCAGTTCTTC. Residues: CASGLEGGSYNEQFF. This chain uses TRBV28 with TRBJ2-1; D perhaps matches TRBD2 (7 bases). CDR3 size: 15 residues. Germline loops: CDR1 MDHEN, CDR2 SYDVKM. Trimming left V 8 bases short and J 1 base short, with 15 bases between.

The rearrangement uses TRBV6-4 and TRBJ1-1; D is ambiguous. V was clipped by 2 bases and J by 4 bases, with 17 bases between them. This CDR3 contains 16 residues. Germline-derived CDR1 and CDR2 are MRHNA and SNTAGT. CDR3 loop: CASSDAIKKGLTEAFF. The DNA of the CDR3 is TGTGCCAGCAGTGACGCGATTAAGAAGGGCCTCACTGAAGCTTTCTTT.

The chain joins TRBV7-9 to TRBJ2-7; D is unresolved. The CDR3 is made up of 12 amino acids. Germline V CDR1 and CDR2: SEHNR, FQNEAQ (reference sequence). The ends were cut back, 2 bases at V and 6 bases at J, with 8 bases in the middle. CDR3 nucleotide sequence: TGTGCCAGCAGCTTACTCCCTAGCGAGCAGTACTTC. Amino acids: CASSLLPSEQYF.

The J gene is TRBJ2-7, the V gene TRBV19, with D tentatively TRBD1 or TRBD2 (5 bases each). The CDR3 loop spans 11 amino acids. The V end was cut by 8 bases, the J end by 5 bases, with 10 bases between. Per germline, CDR1 LNHDA and CDR2 SQIVND (reference sequence). The CDR3 sequence is CASCEGNEQYF. The CDR3 nucleotides read TGTGCCAGTTGTGAGGGGAACGAGCAGTACTTC.